A single sample is the source of the 18 T cell receptor beta chains below, sequenced in a study of T cells in localized non-small cell lung cancer. Libraries were prepared by immunoSEQ multiplex PCR; TCRdb keeps only in-frame clonotypes and omits some of them. The table records around 30,000 clones, 94% of them present only once. This material consisted of peripheral blood, taken before any cancer treatment. Receptors were obtained from a woman between 35 and 75 years old with stage I lung adenocarcinoma.

V gene TRBV5-6 combines with J gene TRBJ2-5; 7 positions agree with TRBD2. V dropped 2 bases and J dropped 1; count of bases not matched to a gene: 2. In germline, CDR1 is SGHDT, CDR2 YYEEEE. The CDR3 spans 14 residues. CDR3 DNA: TGTGCCAGCAGCTTAGCGGGGATCCAAGAGACCCAGTACTTC. Its protein product is CASSLAGIQETQYF.

The chain has TRBV6-4 and TRBJ1-2, with D perhaps TRBD1 (5 bases). Germline V lookup: CDR1 MRHNA, CDR2 SNTAGT. The CDR3 extends over 13 amino acids. V shed 0 bases and J shed 6 bases, with 8 bases lying between them. The chain's CDR3 is CASSDSGGNGYTF. The CDR3 bases are TGTGCCAGCAGTGACTCGGGGGGGAATGGCTACACCTTC.

Here the CDR3 DNA reads TGTGCCAGCAGCTGGACAGGGGCACACTATGGCTACACCTTC. This encodes CASSWTGAHYGYTF. The chain joins TRBV28 to TRBJ1-2, with 9 bases lining up with TRBD1. The CDR3 has 14 residues. V lost 6 bases, J lost 3 bases, and 5 bases stayed unmatched. Per germline, CDR1 MDHEN and CDR2 SYDVKM.

The rearrangement links TRBV5-4 to TRBJ2-7; 8 nucleotides line up with TRBD2. The J segment lost 4 bases and the V segment lost 4 bases, leaving 7 bases of the junction unmatched. In germline, CDR1 is SGHNT, CDR2 YYREEE (reference sequence). This CDR3 is 14 amino acids long. CDR3 in DNA: TGTGCCAGCAGCCTAGGGACTAGTAGGTACGAGCAGTACTTC. Amino acid sequence: CASSLGTSRYEQYF.

J is TRBJ1-1 and V is TRBV19, with D hard to call. V was trimmed by 8 bases and J by 1 base, leaving 14 bases between them. The CDR3 consists of 14 residues. Germline CDR1 LNHDA, CDR2 SQIVND (reference sequence). CDR3 sequence (DNA): TGTGCCAGTTATTCACCCTTCAGGAACACTGAAGCTTTCTTT. Amino acids: CASYSPFRNTEAFF.

The CDR3 sequence: CASSLAQSGYGYTF. CDR3 nucleotide sequence: TGTGCCAGCAGCTTAGCACAGTCGGGGTATGGCTACACCTTC. The chain uses TRBV11-2 and TRBJ1-2; D is unresolved. The CDR3 is 14 residues long. Germline V lookup: CDR1 SGHAT, CDR2 FQNNGV. Trimming pared 1 base from V and 5 bases from J, leaving 11 bases between.

The V call is TRBV5-1, the J call TRBJ2-3; 7 bases are a match to TRBD2. In germline, CDR1 is SGHRS, CDR2 YFSETQ. The V and J ends lost 4 bases and 0 bases, in that order; junction bases with no gene match: 8. The CDR3 spans 16 residues. The CDR3 DNA reads TGCGCCAGCAGCGGGGTCCTAGCGGCTAGCACAGATACGCAGTATTTT. The encoded protein is CASSGVLAASTDTQYF.

The DNA for the CDR3 is TGTGCCAGCAGCCCTCTGGGAGGCGTCACAGATACGCAGTATTTT. Residues: CASSPLGGVTDTQYF. The chain joins TRBV9 to TRBJ2-3, with D perhaps TRBD2 (6 bases). Germline V lookup: CDR1 SGDLS, CDR2 YYNGEE. V lost 4 bases and J lost 2, with 14 bases in between. The CDR3 totals 15 residues.

V usage is TRBV18 and J usage is TRBJ2-7; D is possibly TRBD2 (5 bases). V was trimmed by 3 bases and J by 0 bases, leaving 15 bases between them. Germline-derived CDR1 and CDR2 are KGHSH and LQKENI. CDR3 length: 16 amino acids. CDR3 sequence: CASSPPQEGGSYEQYF. CDR3 coding DNA: TGTGCCAGCTCACCCCCGCAAGAAGGAGGCTCCTACGAGCAGTACTTC.

This clone was observed once. The chain has TRBV5-1 and TRBJ2-2; 7 bases agree with TRBD1. The trim removed 5 bases at V and 5 bases at J, leaving 9 bases unmatched. The CDR3 has 15 amino acids. Germline CDR1 SGHRS, CDR2 YFSETQ. CDR3 nucleotide sequence: TGCGCCAGCAGTCCCGACAGGGTCGGAACCGGGGAGCTGTTTTTT. It translates to CASSPDRVGTGELFF.

The chain recombines TRBV19 with TRBJ2-1; 8 bases agree with TRBD2. The CDR3 spans 14 residues. Germline loops: CDR1 LNHDA, CDR2 SQIVND (reference sequence). After removal of 3 bases from V and 7 bases from J, the junction contained 5 bases not matched to a gene. CDR3 DNA: TGTGCCAGTAGTATGGGGCTAGCGGGTAATGAGCAGTTCTTC. Translated, it gives CASSMGLAGNEQFF.

The rearrangement uses TRBV4-1 and TRBJ1-1, with a weak D call TRBD1 (5 bases). CDR3 length: 16 residues. With 1 base removed from V and 1 base from J, the gap between germline ends came to 13 bases. Per the germline V gene, CDR1 is MGHRA and CDR2 is YSYEKL. In nucleotides, the CDR3 is TGCGCCAGCAGCCAAGGGCAGGGCCCGGGGAACACTGAAGCTTTCTTT. Its translation: CASSQGQGPGNTEAFF.

The genes are TRBV1 and TRBJ1-4. TRBV1 is tagged as a pseudogene. The CDR3 length is 12 residues. CDR3 bases: TGCACCAGCAGGGGTGGGAATGAAAAACTGTTTTTT. The encoded protein is CTSRGGNEKLFF.

This sequence joins TRBV2 and TRBJ2-4, with TRBD2 matching over 7 bases. Germline CDR1 and CDR2: SNHLY and FYNNEI. V was pared by 7 bases and J by 0 bases, with 6 bases of the junction left unmatched. This CDR3 has 15 residues. This CDR3 reads CASNDPGGAKNIQYF. The CDR3 DNA follows: TGTGCCAGCAACGATCCGGGGGGAGCCAAAAACATTCAGTACTTC.

The chain couples TRBV4-3 to TRBJ1-2; the D gene is possibly TRBD1 (5 bases). Germline V gene data show CDR1 as LGHNA and CDR2 as YSLEER. The CDR3 loop spans 13 amino acids. V lost 0 bases and J 11 bases, leaving 13 bases between the germline ends. The CDR3 bases are TGCGCCAGCAGCCAAGATATTCAGGGAAGGTACACCTTC. The encoded protein is CASSQDIQGRYTF.

J is TRBJ2-1 and V is TRBV19; TRBD1 agrees at 7 bases. Germline assignment: CDR1 LNHDA and CDR2 SQIVND (reference sequence). The CDR3 consists of 15 residues. V shed 5 bases, J shed 2 bases, and the junction held 6 bases outside the gene matches. CDR3 DNA: TGTGCCAGTAGTTCCTCCGGGACAGCCTACAATGAGCAGTTCTTC. This gives the protein CASSSSGTAYNEQFF. Together with reference TRBV19 and TRBJ2-1, the CDR3 gives the full variable domain: DGGITQSPKYLFRKEGQNVTLSCEQNLNHDAMYWYRQDPGQGLRLIYYSQIVNDFQKGDIAEGYSVSREKKESFPLTVTSAQKNPTAFYLCASSSSGTAYNEQFFGPGTRLTVL.

V and J are TRBV28 and TRBJ2-5, with a tentative D call TRBD1 (6 bases). Trimming pared 6 bases from V and 9 bases from J, leaving 29 bases between. The CDR3 is 17 residues long. Germline V gives CDR1 MDHEN, CDR2 SYDVKM. The CDR3 sequence: CASSLQDITGTLEAQYF. In nucleotides, the CDR3 is TGTGCCAGCAGCCTTCAGGACATCACCGGGACATTGGAGGCCCAGTACTTC.

This clone appeared once. This chain connects TRBV18 to TRBJ2-5, with D perhaps matching TRBD1 (6 bases). There are 13 residues in the CDR3. V was trimmed by 3 bases and J by 3 bases, leaving 8 bases between them. Germline V gene data show CDR1 as KGHSH and CDR2 as LQKENI. The CDR3: CASSPGQKETQYF. CDR3 coding DNA: TGTGCCAGCTCACCTGGACAGAAAGAGACCCAGTACTTC. Complete variable domain (other parts from reference TRBV18 and TRBJ2-5): NAGVMQNPRHLVRRRGQEARLRCSPMKGHSHVYWYRQLPEEGLKFMVYLQKENIIDESGMPKERFSAEFPKEGPSILRIQQVVRGDSAAYFCASSPGQKETQYFGPGTRLLVL.